This T cell receptor (beta chain) is drawn from a study of blood T cell repertoires in COVID-19. TCRdb's table, derived via immunoSEQ multiplex PCR, lists solely in-frame clones and lacks some. The sample has under 350,000 clones; approximately 86% are singletons. Ages ranged from about 18 to 89 years, with residence in 24 US areas. This clone was observed once. This CDR3 spans 15 amino acids. Germline V gives CDR1 SGHRS, CDR2 YFSETQ. V was clipped by 5 bases and J by 0 bases, with 9 bases between them. The chain uses TRBV5-1 and TRBJ2-6; D remains unclear. The sequenced sample was PBMCs or T cells enriched from blood (not recorded which). The TCR originated in a woman aged 35 to 49 with acute COVID-19. This CDR3 reads CASSYRSSGANVLTF. The CDR3 DNA is TGCGCCAGCAGTTACCGGAGCTCTGGGGCCAACGTCCTGACTTTC.